This T cell receptor (beta chain) was sequenced for a study of T cells in Graves' hyperthyroidism and ophthalmopathy (dated by TCRdb to between 2017 and 2020). As for the study more broadly: Peripheral blood samples were taken at initial diagnosis, before any treatment was given. TCR V-J signatures able to tell the groups apart were searched for in a discovery cohort of 90 to 100 patients, of whom roughly 42 had Graves' ophthalmopathy and roughly 58 had stable Graves' hyperthyroidism. Prospective prediction of ophthalmopathy was tested in an independent validation cohort of approximately 18 hyperthyroidism patients and some 17 patients who later progressed to ophthalmopathy. The approximately 100 discovery patients were randomly split 7:3 into training and test sets. In about 6 Graves' hyperthyroidism patients, the study also compared T-cell repertoires from thyroid tissue with T-cell repertoires from blood. After sampling, hyperthyroidism patients received methimazole starting at 30 mg daily, and ophthalmopathy patients received high-dose intravenous methylprednisolone. The paper reports TCR Vbeta CDR3 sequencing of some 140 peripheral blood samples: 43 ophthalmopathy, roughly 74 hyperthyroidism and approximately 17 progressor patients. Here is what the overall study found, with its caveats: Sample size was not statistically predetermined, and blinding of investigators to group allocation was not performed. In validation, progression to ophthalmopathy was predicted by the model with about 70% sensitivity and roughly 72% specificity, a median of around 5.9 months before onset. A model built on a 13 V-J signature distinguished ophthalmopathy from stable hyperthyroidism, reaching roughly 88% sensitivity and under 84% specificity in cross-validation and 80%/75% in testing. Most expanded thyroid clonotypes (frequency above 0.001) were also detected in blood, suggesting blood repertoires may reflect thyroid immune responses.

TCR beta CDR3 regions were amplified from RNA transcripts. The first round of RT-PCR for the TCR CDR3 was performed with the HTBI primer set and the Qiagen OneStep RT-PCR kit. Libraries were constructed in a second round of multiplex PCR, after which size selection and purification were carried out. The libraries were sequenced on an Illumina HiSeq2000 using paired-end 100 bp reads. The study's own analysis went as follows. SOAPnuke was used to process the raw data, with reads discarded if the reads contained adapters or uncalled bases, had a mean Phred below 15, or lacked an exact constant-primer or identifier match. COPE v1.2.5 was used to merge the high-quality paired reads, and each unique nucleotide sequence was defined as a clonotype. MiTCR v1.1 was used to align clonotypes to the IMGT TRBV, TRBD and TRBJ reference segments. Analysis was restricted to V-J combinations with a frequency above 0.0001, which covered roughly 99% of repertoires. A TCS score was defined as the ratio between F50 (clonal expansion) and ExV (chaos), using BLOSUM62-based TCRdist between CDR3 peptides within each V-J. Welch's t-statistics and random forest reduced around 510 V-J features to 10 to 15, which were used in a naive Bayes classifier (R e1071). The public reads were reanalyzed by TCRdb: fastp trimming at Q25, MiXCR alignment, in-frame beta chains only. Each entry is one CDR3 protein sequence, shown with its most common DNA and genes. Here the V and J calls rest on TCRdb's processing, not on the authors' analysis. This sample holds more than 250,000 distinct CDR3 sequences; 13% to 15% were observed only once. The ten largest clones represent roughly 31% of the sample.

The germline V and J ends show losses of 10 bases and 4 bases respectively, and no gene match explains 17 bases of the junction. CDR1 and CDR2, per the germline V gene (reference sequence), are LNHDA and SQIVND. There are 17 amino acids in the CDR3, from cysteine to phenylalanine inclusive. Left in the record is the CDR3 DNA by itself, 51 bases read in frame from the first base. This clonotype was seen only a few times. Its antigen is not yet known. Nothing much larger sits one base from this clone, and base qualities are not available. Hyperthyroidism patients were newly diagnosed, had a disease duration of under 2 months, and were aged 18 to 65 years. The study excluded patients with uncontrolled infections, other autoimmune diseases, pregnancy or lactation. Clinical symptoms, serum thyroxine and TRAb, thyroid ultrasound, and orbital computed tomography formed the basis for the diagnoses. Blood from progressor patients was drawn when they were first diagnosed with hyperthyroidism, before any ophthalmopathy symptoms appeared. Ficoll-Paque density gradient centrifugation was used to isolate PBMCs from 9.5 to 10 ml of fresh peripheral blood. Progressor patients were first diagnosed with Graves' hyperthyroidism and then developed ophthalmopathy during follow-up. Trizol reagent was used to extract total RNA, and RNA quality was then checked on an Agilent 2100 Bioanalyzer.

The sequenced sample consisted of blood. The TCR was taken from a woman between 50 and 59 years old with Graves' hyperthyroidism that later progressed to Graves' ophthalmopathy. The rearrangement joined TRBV19 to TRBJ2-1, with 9 junctional bases fitting TRBD2. The DNA sequence is TGTGCCACCCCGGGGGGTAGCGGGAGTGGGACTTACAATGAGCAGTTCTTC. It specifies CATPGGSGSGTYNEQFF.